Here is one T cell receptor beta chain with its context. The specificity of this receptor is unknown. Within one base of it there is no much larger clone, and no base qualities were kept. The data stem from a study of patients and donors after allogeneic stem cell transplantation (dated by TCRdb to about 2020). Per the germline V gene, SNHLY is the CDR1 and FYNNEI is the CDR2. Unmatched junction bases come to 3, with V trimmed by 2 bases and J by 2 bases. The CDR3 runs 14 amino acids, cysteine and phenylalanine included. The sequence is cut down to CDR3 DNA, 42 bases in frame from base 1. The library was produced with RT-PCR. TCRdb lists the instrument as NextSeq 550. TCRdb reran the public reads through fastp at Q25 and MiXCR, keeping productive beta chains. Rows with one shared CDR3 protein collapse into an entry with the most common genes and DNA. The sample yields 900,000 to 1,000,000 distinct CDR3 sequences; about a sixth were counted once. Of the sample, 5% to 7.5% is held by the ten largest clones.

The rearrangement joined TRBV2 to TRBJ2-7, with 7 central nucleotides matching TRBD2. The TCR was taken from a human donor who was either an allogeneic HSCT recipient or a stem cell or donor lymphocyte infusion donor (not recorded which). It is not recorded whose cells these are; they may come from a transplant donor. The sequencing input was blood, either unsorted or a sorted T cell fraction (not recorded which). The sequenced DNA: TGTGCCAGCAGTGAACTAGCGGTACCCTACGAGCAGTACTTC. It translates to CASSELAVPYEQYF.